The rows below give T cell receptor beta chains drawn from one sample of a study of regulatory T cells in long-lasting Graves disease. Each CDR3 protein is one row after TCRdb ran MiXCR on the multiplex PCR reads. Of more than 650,000 distinct CDR3 sequences in the sample, 25% to 35% were seen once. The source was peripheral blood mononuclear cells (PBMCs), collected when the disease was refractory, from a patient treated with antithyroid drugs. The source of these receptors is a female donor with Graves disease. Each CDR3 is given without its conserved first and last residue. A D gene is named only where the DNA matches it firmly.

v_gene,d_gene,j_gene,CDR3aa
TRBV2,-,TRBJ2-5,ASSDYGQETQY
TRBV6-1,-,TRBJ1-5,ASSEPPTQGQPQH
TRBV7-9,-,TRBJ1-1,ASSSPLTKRQANTEAF
TRBV28,-,TRBJ1-1,ASTYGGYGSEAF
TRBV7-9,-,TRBJ1-1,ASSLGKMNTEAF
TRBV28,-,TRBJ2-2,ASSRTGGELF
TRBV5-1,-,TRBJ1-1,ASSVDLVNTEAF
TRBV5-1,-,TRBJ1-1,ASSLGNRVNTEAF
TRBV29-1,TRBD1,TRBJ1-6,SVRTGGNSPLH
TRBV19,-,TRBJ2-2,ASSRGSGTNTGELF
TRBV28,-,TRBJ1-1,ASSLGGALTNTEAF
TRBV5-1,-,TRBJ2-7,ASSLATEGQKGVEQY
TRBV6-5,-,TRBJ1-5,ASSYYEGWRNQPQH
TRBV6-1,-,TRBJ2-5,ASSRSPYQETQY
TRBV20-1,-,TRBJ2-7,SARWGNSYEQY
TRBV5-1,-,TRBJ1-2,ASSLDSRASGYGYT
TRBV7-8,-,TRBJ1-5,ASSPEAGEGQPQH
TRBV7-3,-,TRBJ1-4,ASSLNGQEKLF
TRBV5-1,TRBD2,TRBJ2-1,ASQTSGGGLYNEQF
TRBV7-6,TRBD2,TRBJ2-7,ASRPTSGPSGEQY
TRBV2,-,TRBJ1-5,ASSERGLGNQPQH
TRBV5-1,TRBD1,TRBJ1-2,ASSQGAVGYT
TRBV27,-,TRBJ1-1,ASRQQGSEAF
TRBV28,-,TRBJ1-1,ASPDRQNTEAF
TRBV12-3/TRBV12-4,TRBD1,TRBJ1-2,ASSLGGTGAYGYT
TRBV6-9,TRBD2,TRBJ2-1,ASSLIASGTNEQF
TRBV9,TRBD1,TRBJ2-7,ASIGGQGASYEQY
TRBV28,-,TRBJ1-2,ASRYFNYGYT
TRBV5-1,-,TRBJ1-1,ASSFTGPGNTEAF
TRBV6-5,-,TRBJ2-7,ASSYPGREIEQY
TRBV25-1,-,TRBJ1-2,ASSGLRYGYT
TRBV6-2/TRBV6-3,-,TRBJ1-1,ASSSTGTPGNTEAF
TRBV14,-,TRBJ2-7,ASSLLRGTNYEQY
TRBV12-3/TRBV12-4,-,TRBJ2-2,ASSTQGGGELF
TRBV20-1,-,TRBJ2-7,SASPGTGLWEQY
TRBV6-2/TRBV6-3,-,TRBJ1-1,ASSYSIRAIMNTEAF
TRBV12-3/TRBV12-4,-,TRBJ1-1,AITRQEGTEAF
TRBV28,-,TRBJ1-1,ASLWGSPNTEAF
TRBV28,TRBD1,TRBJ1-6,ASRTDRGNSPLH
TRBV20-1,-,TRBJ1-2,SASLRSTGDYGYT
TRBV20-1,TRBD1,TRBJ1-5,SARLRGQGENNNQPQH
TRBV11-2,TRBD2,TRBJ2-7,ASRIGLAGSLKTYEQY
TRBV28,-,TRBJ2-1,ASSLPSGGISYNEQF
TRBV27,TRBD2,TRBJ2-7,ATGGLAGGEQY
TRBV5-6,-,TRBJ1-2,ASSLVNRNRDYGYT
TRBV29-1,-,TRBJ1-1,SAYRSMNTEAF
TRBV6-1,-,TRBJ1-5,ASSERQGDQPQH
TRBV28,-,TRBJ1-2,ASRNGGQSYGYT
TRBV6-2/TRBV6-3,TRBD1,TRBJ1-1,ASTPSGGTEAF
TRBV20-1,-,TRBJ2-7,SARDPHGPSSYEQY
TRBV12-5,TRBD2,TRBJ2-5,ASGRGGGGQETQY
TRBV6-1,TRBD2,TRBJ2-7,ASSTLAGGPH
TRBV3-1,TRBD1,TRBJ2-2,ASSQAAPGGSGELF